What follows are 9 T cell receptor beta chains derived from one specimen sequenced in a study of T cell repertoires in cytomegalovirus infection. MiXCR, applied by TCRdb to the reads, yields one record per CDR3 protein. The repertoire holds about 450,000 distinct CDR3 sequences, with 31% as singletons. Material: PBMCs. All receptors come from a human donor in good health (CMV status not recorded). Some clones in this sample may be carry-over from other donors' samples.

The chain employs TRBV18 and TRBJ1-2; no definite D call. The CDR3 has 11 amino acids. Germline loops: CDR1 KGHSH, CDR2 LQKENI. Trimming took off 3 bases at V and 8 bases at J, with 7 bases between the two ends. CDR3 nucleotides: TGTGCCAGCTCACCGGGAGGGGGCTACACCTTC. It yields the protein CASSPGGGYTF.

This clonotype was detected many times. This chain connects TRBV7-2 to TRBJ1-1; D not resolved. CDR1 is SGHTA and CDR2 is FQGNSA in the germline V gene. This CDR3 has 12 amino acids. V dropped 1 base and J dropped 10 bases, with 10 bases sitting between them. CDR3 in amino acids: CASSLGVGRAFF. DNA of the CDR3: TGTGCCAGCAGCTTAGGGGTTGGACGAGCTTTCTTT.

This clonotype was seen a few times. CDR3 amino acids: CSARDTFF. The CDR3 DNA sequence: TGCAGTGCCAGGGACACTTTCTTT. V usage is TRBV20-1 and J usage is TRBJ1-1; tentative D call: TRBD1 (6 bases). The CDR3 is 8 residues long. From germline, CDR1 is DFQATT and CDR2 SNEGSKA (reference sequence). With 6 bases removed from V and 12 bases from J, the gap between germline ends came to 8 bases.

This clonotype showed up just a few times. The chain carries TRBV12-3 or TRBV12-4 and TRBJ2-2; 7 bases are shared with TRBD2. The CDR3 has 16 residues. V lost 5 bases, J lost 5 bases, and 11 bases stayed unmatched. In DNA form, the CDR3 reads TGTGCCAGCAGTGGCCAAGGGGCGGGGGTAACCGGGGAGCTGTTTTTT. Protein: CASSGQGAGVTGELFF.

There are a few counts of this clonotype. The V gene is TRBV7-9, the J gene TRBJ1-6; TRBD1 might be the D (5 bases). The ends were cut back, 5 bases at V and 10 bases at J, with 18 bases in the middle. The germline CDR1 and CDR2 sequences are SEHNR and FQNEAQ (reference sequence). The CDR3 has 15 residues. This chain's CDR3 is CASSPAGGLGSPLHF. In nucleotides, the CDR3 is TGTGCCAGCAGCCCCGCGGGGGGACTAGGGTCACCCCTCCACTTT.

This clonotype has ten or more counts. The genes are TRBV12-3 or TRBV12-4 and TRBJ1-6; a possible D gene is TRBD1 (6 bases). This CDR3 region has 14 residues. V lost 0 bases and J 10 bases, leaving 10 bases between the germline ends. CDR3 nucleotide sequence: TGTGCCAGCAGTTTAGCCGGGAGGGGGTCACCCCTCCACTTT. It translates to CASSLAGRGSPLHF.

This clonotype has ten or more counts. The V gene is TRBV7-2, the J gene TRBJ1-3, with D perhaps matching TRBD1 (6 bases). V was clipped by 2 bases and J by 6 bases, with 17 bases between them. This CDR3 is built from 16 residues. Germline-derived CDR1 and CDR2 are SGHTA and FQGNSA. This CDR3 is CASSLKHRDTINTIYF. The CDR3 bases are TGTGCCAGCAGCTTAAAGCATCGGGACACCATAAACACCATATATTTT.

In its sample, this clonotype was seen once. The chain combines TRBV15 with TRBJ1-3; D is perhaps TRBD1 (5 bases). Trimming took 2 bases from V and 2 from J, leaving 16 bases between them. CDR1 is LNHNV and CDR2 is YYDKDF in the germline V gene (reference sequence). CDR3 length: 17 amino acids. The CDR3 DNA follows: TGTGCCACCAGCAGACCCGGTCGGGGGGAGGCTGGAAACACCATATATTTT. It encodes CATSRPGRGEAGNTIYF. Based on the CDR3 plus reference TRBV15 and TRBJ1-3, the full variable domain is DAMVIQNPRYQVTQFGKPVTLSCSQTLNHNVMYWYQQKSSQAPKLLFHYYDKDFNNEADTPDNFQSRRPNTSFCFLDIRSPGLGDTAMYLCATSRPGRGEAGNTIYFGEGSWLTVV.

This clonotype was recorded many times. This chain uses TRBV7-6 with TRBJ2-2; a possible D gene is TRBD1 (5 bases). The germline gives CDR1 SGHVS, CDR2 FNYEAQ. The CDR3 is made up of 14 amino acids. The V end was cut by 4 bases, the J end by 3 bases, with 9 bases between. The CDR3 spells CASSYDSYTGELFF. DNA of the CDR3: TGTGCCAGCAGCTACGACAGTTACACCGGGGAGCTGTTTTTT.